Included here is one T cell receptor (beta chain) sequence, with context. Antigen unknown. The data belong to a study of cytomegalovirus exposure and HLA in healthy donors. The study's findings and limits: In a later analysis, TCR beta V- and J-gene trimming showed a link to a missense DCLRE1C variant.

The germline gives CDR1 SGHRS, CDR2 YFSETQ. CDR3 length: 16 residues. V shed 0 bases and J 0 bases; nucleotides not matched to a gene: 3. Use of 60 Vbeta and 13 Jbeta primers characterized the PCR. Profiling relied on immunoSEQ multiplex PCR, and the TCRdb table lists in-frame clones only, not all of them. The sample contains 150,000 to 200,000 clones, roughly three quarters of which appear only once. The TCR originated in a man between 18 and 35 years old in good health and CMV-seropositive. The V call is TRBV5-1, the J call TRBJ2-3, with TRBD2 matching over 8 bases. Specimen: PBMCs. The CDR3 loop reads CASSLESSGSTDTQYF. CDR3 nucleotides: TGCGCCAGCAGCTTGGAGTCTAGCGGGAGCACAGATACGCAGTATTTT.